This T cell receptor (beta chain) emerged from a study of T cells in Graves' hyperthyroidism and ophthalmopathy. Study-wide points: In validation, the model predicted ophthalmopathy. These predictions came a median approximately 5.9 months before onset.

Worth noting for this clonotype: Antigen: not known.

Amplification targeted TCR beta CDR3 regions from RNA transcripts. HTBI primers were employed in a first-round RT-PCR of the TCR CDR3. Via MiXCR, TCRdb re-called the multiplex PCR reads, giving one row per CDR3 protein. The sample lists 450,000 to 700,000 distinct CDR3 sequences, just over 45% occurring once. This CDR3 is built from 13 residues. Per germline, CDR1 SNHLY and CDR2 FYNNEI. Trimming left V 11 bases short and J 11 bases short, with 22 bases between. This TCR was sampled from an adult woman with Graves' disease, either hyperthyroidism or ophthalmopathy (not recorded which). V gene TRBV2 combines with J gene TRBJ1-5; no reliable D call. The sequencing sample was made of peripheral blood or thyroid tissue (not recorded which). DNA of the CDR3: TGTGCCGCACCTCTGACAAATCGGGAGACCCAGCATTTT. As protein: CAAPLTNRETQHF.